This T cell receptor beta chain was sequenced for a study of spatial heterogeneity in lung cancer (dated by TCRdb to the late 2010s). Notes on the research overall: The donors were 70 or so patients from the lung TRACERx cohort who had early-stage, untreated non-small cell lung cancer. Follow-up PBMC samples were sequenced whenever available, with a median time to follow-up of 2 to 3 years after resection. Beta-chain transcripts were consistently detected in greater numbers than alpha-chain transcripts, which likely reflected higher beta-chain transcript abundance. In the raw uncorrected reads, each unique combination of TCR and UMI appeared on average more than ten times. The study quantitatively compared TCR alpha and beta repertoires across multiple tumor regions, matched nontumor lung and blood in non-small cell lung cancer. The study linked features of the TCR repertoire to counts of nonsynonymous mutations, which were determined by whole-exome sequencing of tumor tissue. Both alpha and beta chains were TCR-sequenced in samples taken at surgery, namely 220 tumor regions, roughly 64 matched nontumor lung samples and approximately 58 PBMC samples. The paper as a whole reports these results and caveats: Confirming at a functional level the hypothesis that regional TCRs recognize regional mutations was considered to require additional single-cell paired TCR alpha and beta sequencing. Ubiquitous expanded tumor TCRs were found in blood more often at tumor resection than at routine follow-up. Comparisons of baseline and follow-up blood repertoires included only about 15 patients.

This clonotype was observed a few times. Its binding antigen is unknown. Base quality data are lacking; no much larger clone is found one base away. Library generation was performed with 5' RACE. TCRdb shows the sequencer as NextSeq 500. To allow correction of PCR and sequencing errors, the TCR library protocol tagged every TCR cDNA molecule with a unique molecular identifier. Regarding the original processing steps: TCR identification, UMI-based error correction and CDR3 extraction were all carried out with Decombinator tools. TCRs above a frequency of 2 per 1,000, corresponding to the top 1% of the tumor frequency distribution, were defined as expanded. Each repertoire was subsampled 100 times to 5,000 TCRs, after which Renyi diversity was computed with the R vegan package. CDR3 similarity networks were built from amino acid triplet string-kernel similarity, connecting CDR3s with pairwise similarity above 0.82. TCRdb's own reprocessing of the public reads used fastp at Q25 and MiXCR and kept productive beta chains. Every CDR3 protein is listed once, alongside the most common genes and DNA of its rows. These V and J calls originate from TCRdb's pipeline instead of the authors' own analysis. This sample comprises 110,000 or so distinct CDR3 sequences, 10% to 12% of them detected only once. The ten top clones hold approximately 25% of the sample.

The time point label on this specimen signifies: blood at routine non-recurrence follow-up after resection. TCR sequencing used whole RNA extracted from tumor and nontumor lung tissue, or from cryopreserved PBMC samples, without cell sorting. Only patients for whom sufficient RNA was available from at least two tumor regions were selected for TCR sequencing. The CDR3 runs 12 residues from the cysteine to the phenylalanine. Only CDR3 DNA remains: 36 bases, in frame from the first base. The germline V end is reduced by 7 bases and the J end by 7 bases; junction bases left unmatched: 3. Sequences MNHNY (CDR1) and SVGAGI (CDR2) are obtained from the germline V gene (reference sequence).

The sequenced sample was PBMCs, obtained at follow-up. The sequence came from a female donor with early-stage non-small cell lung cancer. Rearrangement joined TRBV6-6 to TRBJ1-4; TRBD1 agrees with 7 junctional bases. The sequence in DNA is TGTGCCAGCACCCGGGACAGTGAAAAACTGTTTTTT. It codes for CASTRDSEKLFF.